This TCR beta chain is from a study of shared clonotypes between healthy human individuals. Study information: The cohort had two women and a few men, ages 18 to 49. Findings and caveats of the study: Clonotypes not shared had lower generation probabilities than those common to all four donors.

The assay used deep level. In the original analysis: For the immunoSEQ data, sequences were junction-only without quality scores, so filtering differed. The protocol was immunoSEQ multiplex PCR, while the TCRdb copy is restricted to in-frame clones and leaves out a portion. The V and J calls and clone size come from that table; D and trimming were worked out from the DNA. The sample contains under 700,000 clones, approximately 95% of which appear only once. Remarks on this clone: Antigen specificity is unknown.

CD45RO-negative, CCR7-positively selected cells formed the naive CD8 fraction, excluding terminally differentiated effector memory CD45RA+ cells. The germline CDR1 and CDR2 sequences are MDHEN and SYDVKM. The CDR3 loop spans 16 amino acids. Between the trimmed V and J ends, which lost 2 bases and 8 bases, there was a span of 19 bases. The sequencing sample was made of naive CD8+ T cells sorted from blood. This sequence was found in a woman between 25 and 40 years old in good health. This rearrangement joins TRBV28 to TRBJ2-1; maybe TRBD2 (6 bases). The CDR3 DNA sequence: TGTGCCAGCAGTTTAAGGGCGGGAAGGCCTAGCGATGAGCAGTTCTTC. As protein: CASSLRAGRPSDEQFF.